This T cell receptor beta chain was profiled in a study of T cells after yellow fever vaccination. Germline loops: CDR1 ENHRY, CDR2 SYGVKD. V was shortened by 4 bases and J by 0 bases, with 9 bases between the two germline ends. This CDR3 has 14 residues. TCRdb itself ran the 5' RACE reads through MiXCR, one entry per CDR3 protein. The table lists hundreds of thousands of distinct CDR3 sequences, 12% of them singletons, with about 16% in the top ten. The V and J genes are TRBV10-3 and TRBJ2-5; possibly TRBD1 or TRBD2 for D (5 bases each). The sample here was PBMCs, taken on the day of the yellow fever booster vaccination. The clonotype comes from a man aged 25-45 years who received the YFV17D yellow fever vaccine. The CDR3 is CAISAGTDQETQYF. The DNA of the CDR3 is TGTGCCATCAGTGCAGGGACGGACCAAGAGACCCAGTACTTC.